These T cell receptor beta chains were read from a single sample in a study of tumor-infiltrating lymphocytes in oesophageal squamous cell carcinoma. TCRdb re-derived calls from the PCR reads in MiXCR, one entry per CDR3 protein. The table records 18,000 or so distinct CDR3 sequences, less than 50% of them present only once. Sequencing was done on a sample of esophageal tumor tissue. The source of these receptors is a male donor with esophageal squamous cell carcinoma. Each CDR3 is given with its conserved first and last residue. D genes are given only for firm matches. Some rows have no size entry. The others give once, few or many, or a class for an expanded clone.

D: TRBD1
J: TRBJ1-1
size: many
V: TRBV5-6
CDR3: CASTSGQGAPEAFF
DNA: TGTGCCAGCACCTCCGGACAGGGGGCCCCTGAAGCTTTCTTT

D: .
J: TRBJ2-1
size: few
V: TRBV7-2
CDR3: CASSIGHYNEQFF
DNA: TGTGCCAGCAGCATAGGACACTACAATGAGCAGTTCTTC

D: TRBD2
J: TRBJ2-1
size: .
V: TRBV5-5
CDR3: CASSLGLAGYEKQFF
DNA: TGTGCCAGCAGCTTGGGCCTAGCGGGGTACGAAAAGCAGTTCTTC

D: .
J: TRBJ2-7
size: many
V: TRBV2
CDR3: CASSVGNEQYF
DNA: TGTGCCAGCAGTGTCGGAAACGAGCAGTACTTC

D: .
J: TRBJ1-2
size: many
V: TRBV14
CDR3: CASSQVAAAYGYTF
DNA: TGTGCCAGCAGCCAAGTGGCCGCAGCCTATGGCTACACCTTC

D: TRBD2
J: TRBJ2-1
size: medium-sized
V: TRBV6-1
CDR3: CASNIGTSGINEQFF
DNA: TGTGCCAGCAACATAGGGACTAGCGGAATAAATGAGCAGTTCTTC

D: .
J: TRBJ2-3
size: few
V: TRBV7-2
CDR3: CASSLVVGPTDTQYF
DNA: TGTGCCAGCAGCTTAGTGGTAGGCCCCACAGATACGCAGTATTTT

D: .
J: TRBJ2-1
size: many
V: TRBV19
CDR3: CASTVGGTYNEQFF
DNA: TGTGCCAGTACGGTGGGAGGTACTTACAATGAGCAGTTCTTC

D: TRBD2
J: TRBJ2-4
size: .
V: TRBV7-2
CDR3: CASSPGLAGEREQYF
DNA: TGTGCCAGCAGCCCGGGACTAGCGGGAGAACGAGAGCAGTACTTC

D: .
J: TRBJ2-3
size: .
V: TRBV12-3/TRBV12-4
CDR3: CATCAGLTDTQYF
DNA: TGTGCCACCTGCGCGGGACTTACAGATACGCAGTATTTT

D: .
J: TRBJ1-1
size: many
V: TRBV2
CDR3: CASSRYENTEAFF
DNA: TGTGCCAGCAGTCGGTACGAGAACACTGAAGCTTTCTTT

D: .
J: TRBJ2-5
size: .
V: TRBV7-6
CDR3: CASSLGSSHDGELYF
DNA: TGTGCTAGCAGCTTGGGGAGTAGCCACGACGGGGAGCTGTACTTC

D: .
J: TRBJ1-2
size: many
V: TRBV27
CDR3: CASSPQTTANYGYTF
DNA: TGTGCCAGCAGTCCCCAGACTACAGCTAACTATGGCTACACCTTC

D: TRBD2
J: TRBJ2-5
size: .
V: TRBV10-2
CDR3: CASRRLAGQQETQYF
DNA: TGCGCCAGCAGGAGACTAGCGGGGCAGCAAGAGACCCAGTACTTC

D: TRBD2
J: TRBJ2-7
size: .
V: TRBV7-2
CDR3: CASSLTSGRHEQYF
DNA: TGTGCCAGCAGCTTAACTAGCGGGAGACACGAGCAGTACTTC

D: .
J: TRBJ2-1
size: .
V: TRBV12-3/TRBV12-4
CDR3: CASTRPGGAAKNIQFF
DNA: TGTGCCAGCACTAGACCCGGTGGAGCGGCCAAAAACATTCAGTTCTTC

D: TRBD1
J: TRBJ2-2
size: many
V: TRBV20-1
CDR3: CSAFFRDRGTGELFF
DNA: TGCAGTGCTTTTTTCCGGGACAGGGGGACCGGGGAGCTGTTTTTT